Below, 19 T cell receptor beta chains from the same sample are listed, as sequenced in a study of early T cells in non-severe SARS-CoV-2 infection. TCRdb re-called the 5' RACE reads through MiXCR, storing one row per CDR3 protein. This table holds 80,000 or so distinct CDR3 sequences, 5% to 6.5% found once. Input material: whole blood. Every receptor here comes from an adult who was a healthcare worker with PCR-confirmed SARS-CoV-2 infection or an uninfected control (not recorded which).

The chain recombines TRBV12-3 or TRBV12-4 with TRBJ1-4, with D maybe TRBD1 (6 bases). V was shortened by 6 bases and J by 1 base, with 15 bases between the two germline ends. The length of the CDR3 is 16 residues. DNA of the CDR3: TGTGCCAGCAGACCGACAGGCGGCGGAACTAATGAAAAACTGTTTTTT. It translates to CASRPTGGGTNEKLFF.

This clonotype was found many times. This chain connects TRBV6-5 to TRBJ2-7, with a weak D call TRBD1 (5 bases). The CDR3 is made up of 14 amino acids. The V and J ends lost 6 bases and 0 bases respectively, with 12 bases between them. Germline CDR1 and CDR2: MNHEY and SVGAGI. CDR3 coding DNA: TGTGCCAGCAGAACGACAGTGAACTCCTACGAGCAGTACTTC. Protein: CASRTTVNSYEQYF.

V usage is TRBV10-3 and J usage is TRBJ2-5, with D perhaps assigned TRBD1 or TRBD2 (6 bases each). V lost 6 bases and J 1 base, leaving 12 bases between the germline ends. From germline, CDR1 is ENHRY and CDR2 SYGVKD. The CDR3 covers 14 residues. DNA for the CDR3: TGTGCCATCAGGACCTCGGGGGCCCAAGAGACCCAGTACTTC. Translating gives CAIRTSGAQETQYF.

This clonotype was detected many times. In nucleotides, the CDR3 is TGTGCCAGCTCACCACCTTACCCTAGCACAGATACGCAGTATTTT. Amino acids: CASSPPYPSTDTQYF. The gene calls are TRBV18 and TRBJ2-3; D gene ambiguous. Trimming shortened V by 0 bases and J by 0 bases, and 7 bases separated the two germline ends. The CDR3 extends over 15 amino acids. Germline-derived CDR1 and CDR2 are KGHSH and LQKENI.

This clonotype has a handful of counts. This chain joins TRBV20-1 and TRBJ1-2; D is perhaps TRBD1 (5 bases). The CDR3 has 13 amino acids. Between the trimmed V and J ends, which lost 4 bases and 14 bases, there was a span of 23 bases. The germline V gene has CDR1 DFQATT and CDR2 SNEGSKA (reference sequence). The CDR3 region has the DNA TGCAGTGCTATCCCACAGGAGACCTATTCGCAGACCTTC. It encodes CSAIPQETYSQTF.

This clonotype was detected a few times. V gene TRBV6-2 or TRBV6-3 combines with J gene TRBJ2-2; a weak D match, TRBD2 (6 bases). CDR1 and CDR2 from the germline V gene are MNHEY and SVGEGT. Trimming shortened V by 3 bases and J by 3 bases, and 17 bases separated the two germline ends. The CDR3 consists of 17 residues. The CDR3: CASSYGGSPTDTGELFF. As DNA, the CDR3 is TGTGCCAGCAGTTATGGGGGGAGCCCCACTGACACCGGGGAGCTGTTTTTT.

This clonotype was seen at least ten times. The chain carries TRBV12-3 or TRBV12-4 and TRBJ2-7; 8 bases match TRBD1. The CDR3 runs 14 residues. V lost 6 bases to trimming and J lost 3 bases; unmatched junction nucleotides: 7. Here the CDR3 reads CASRRTGSNYEQYF. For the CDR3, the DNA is TGTGCCAGCAGGAGGACAGGGTCTAACTACGAGCAGTACTTC.

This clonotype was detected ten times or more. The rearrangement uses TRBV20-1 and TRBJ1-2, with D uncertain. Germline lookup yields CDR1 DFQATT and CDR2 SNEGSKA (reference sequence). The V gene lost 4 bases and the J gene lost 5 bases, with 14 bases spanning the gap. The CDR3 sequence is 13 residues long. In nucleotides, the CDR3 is TGCAGTGCTAAAGGTTCCGCCCTTTATGGCTACACCTTC. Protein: CSAKGSALYGYTF.

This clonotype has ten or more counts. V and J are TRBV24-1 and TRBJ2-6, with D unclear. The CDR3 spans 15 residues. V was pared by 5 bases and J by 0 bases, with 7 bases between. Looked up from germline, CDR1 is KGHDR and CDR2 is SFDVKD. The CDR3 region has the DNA TGTGCCACCAGTGGTCCCAGCTCTGGGGCCAACGTCCTGACTTTC. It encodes CATSGPSSGANVLTF.

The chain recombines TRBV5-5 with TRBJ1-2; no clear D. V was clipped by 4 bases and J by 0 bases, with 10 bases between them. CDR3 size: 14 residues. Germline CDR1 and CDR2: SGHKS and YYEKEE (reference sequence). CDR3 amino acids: CASSNRWANYGYTF. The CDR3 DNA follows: TGTGCCAGCAGCAACCGTTGGGCTAACTATGGCTACACCTTC.

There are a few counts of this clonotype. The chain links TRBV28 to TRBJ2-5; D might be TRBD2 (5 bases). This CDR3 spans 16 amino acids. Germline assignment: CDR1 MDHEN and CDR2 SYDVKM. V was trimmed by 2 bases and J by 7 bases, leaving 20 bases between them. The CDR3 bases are TGTGCCAGCAGTTTACCTGGCAACGCGGGTACGGTGACCCAGTACTTC. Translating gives CASSLPGNAGTVTQYF.

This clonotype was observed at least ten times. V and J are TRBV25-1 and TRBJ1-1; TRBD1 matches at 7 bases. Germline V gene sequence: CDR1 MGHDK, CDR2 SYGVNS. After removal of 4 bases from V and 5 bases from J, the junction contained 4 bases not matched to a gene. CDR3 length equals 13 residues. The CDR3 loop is CASSATQGTEAFF. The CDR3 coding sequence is TGTGCCAGCAGTGCAACACAGGGGACTGAAGCTTTCTTT.

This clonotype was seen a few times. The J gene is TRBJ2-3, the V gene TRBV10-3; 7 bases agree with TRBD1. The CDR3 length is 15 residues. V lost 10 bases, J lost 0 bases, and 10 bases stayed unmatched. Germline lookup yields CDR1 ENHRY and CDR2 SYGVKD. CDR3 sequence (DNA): TGTGCCACCCTGAAGGGGGCTGTTAGCACAGATACGCAGTATTTT. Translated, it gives CATLKGAVSTDTQYF.

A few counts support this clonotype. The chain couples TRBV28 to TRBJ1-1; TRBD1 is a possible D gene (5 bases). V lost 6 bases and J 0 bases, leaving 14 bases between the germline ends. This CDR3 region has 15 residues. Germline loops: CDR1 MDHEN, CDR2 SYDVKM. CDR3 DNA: TGTGCCAGCAGGCCGGGACCCCCTATGAACACTGAAGCTTTCTTT. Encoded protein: CASRPGPPMNTEAFF. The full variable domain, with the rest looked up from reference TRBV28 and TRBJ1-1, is DVKVTQSSRYLVKRTGEKVFLECVQDMDHENMFWYRQDPGLGLRLIYFSYDVKMKEKGDIPEGYSVSREKKERFSLILESASTNQTSMYLCASRPGPPMNTEAFFGQGTRLTVV.

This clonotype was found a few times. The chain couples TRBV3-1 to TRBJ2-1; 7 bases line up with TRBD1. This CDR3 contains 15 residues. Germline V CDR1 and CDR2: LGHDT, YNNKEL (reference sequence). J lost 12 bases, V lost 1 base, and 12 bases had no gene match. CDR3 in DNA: TGTGCCAGCAGCCAAGGAGGACAGGTTCACGTAGGGCAGTTCTTC. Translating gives CASSQGGQVHVGQFF.

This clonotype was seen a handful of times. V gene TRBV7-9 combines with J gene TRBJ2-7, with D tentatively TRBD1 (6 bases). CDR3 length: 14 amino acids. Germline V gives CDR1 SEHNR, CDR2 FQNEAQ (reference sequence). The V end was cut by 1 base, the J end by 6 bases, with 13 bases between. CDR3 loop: CASSLGGHWGEQYF. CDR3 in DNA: TGTGCCAGCAGCTTAGGGGGACATTGGGGCGAGCAGTACTTC.

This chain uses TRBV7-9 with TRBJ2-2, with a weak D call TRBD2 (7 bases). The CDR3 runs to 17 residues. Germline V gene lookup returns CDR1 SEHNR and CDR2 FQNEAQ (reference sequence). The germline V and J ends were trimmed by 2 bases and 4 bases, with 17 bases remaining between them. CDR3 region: CASSLRLRGRGTGELFF. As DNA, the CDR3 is TGTGCCAGCAGCTTAAGGTTGCGGGGGCGCGGCACCGGGGAGCTGTTTTTT.

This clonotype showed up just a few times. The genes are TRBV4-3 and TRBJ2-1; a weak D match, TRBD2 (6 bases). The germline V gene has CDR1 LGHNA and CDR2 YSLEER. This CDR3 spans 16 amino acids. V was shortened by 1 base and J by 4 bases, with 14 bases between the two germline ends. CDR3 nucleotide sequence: TGCGCCAGCAGCCAAGGGCTAGCGACGCGGTACAATGAGCAGTTCTTC. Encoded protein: CASSQGLATRYNEQFF.

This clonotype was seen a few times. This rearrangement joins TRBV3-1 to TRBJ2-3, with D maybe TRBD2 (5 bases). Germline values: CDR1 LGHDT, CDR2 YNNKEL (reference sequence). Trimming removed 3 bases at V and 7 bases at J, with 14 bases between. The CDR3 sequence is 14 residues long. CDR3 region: CASSHLTRDHTQYF. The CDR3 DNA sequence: TGTGCCAGCAGCCATTTAACGAGGGATCATACGCAGTATTTT.